The 13 T cell receptor beta chains listed next were all sequenced from one sample in a study of T cells in Graves' hyperthyroidism and ophthalmopathy (dated by TCRdb to about 2019). The library came from multiplex PCR. The run used an Illumina HiSeq 2000. The TCR beta CDR3 regions were amplified from RNA transcripts. For the first round of RT-PCR on the TCR CDR3, the HTBI primer set was used together with the Qiagen OneStep RT-PCR kit. Starting from the raw public reads, TCRdb applied fastp trimming at Q25, assembled clones with MiXCR and retained in-frame beta chains. Here each entry gathers all rows of one CDR3 protein and keeps the most common genes and DNA. The sample table records about 520,000 distinct CDR3 sequences; under 25% of these occur just once. Approximately 25% of the sample is held by the ten biggest clonotypes. Material for sequencing was blood. These receptors all come from a man aged 18 to 30 with Graves' hyperthyroidism.

This clonotype has a handful of counts. The rearrangement joins TRBV5-1 to TRBJ1-1, with 9 bases lining up with TRBD1. The junction had 15 bases not matched to a gene; V was cut back by 4 bases and J by 5 bases. From germline, CDR1 is SGHRS and CDR2 YFSETQ. This CDR3 is 17 amino acids long. The CDR3 DNA reads as TGCGCCAGCAGCGGTGGGTGGGACAGGGTTACAAAGACTGAAGCTTTCTTT. Translated, it gives CASSGGWDRVTKTEAFF.

This clonotype was observed a single time. This chain links TRBV28 with TRBJ1-1, with D possibly matching TRBD1 (6 bases). The CDR3 consists of 15 residues. CDR1 is MDHEN, CDR2 SYDVKM, per germline. The V end lost 6 bases, the J end lost 1 base, and 15 bases lay between the germline ends. The CDR3 sequence: CASRVYPTGNTEAFF. In DNA form, the CDR3 reads TGTGCCAGCAGAGTTTATCCGACAGGGAACACTGAAGCTTTCTTT.

The chain is built from TRBV7-9 and TRBJ1-1, with no clear D. CDR1 and CDR2 from the germline V gene are SEHNR and FQNEAQ (reference sequence). Deletions cut 0 bases from V and 5 bases from J, with 10 bases between. This CDR3 region has 14 residues. In DNA, the CDR3 is TGTGCCAGCAGCTTAGCGTTTGAAGTTACTGAAGCTTTCTTT. It is translated as CASSLAFEVTEAFF. Filled out from reference TRBV7-9 and TRBJ1-1, the complete variable domain reads DTGVSQNPRHKITKRGQNVTFRCDPISEHNRLYWYRQTLGQGPEFLTYFQNEAQLEKSRLLSDRFSAERPKGSFSTLEIQRTEQGDSAMYLCASSLAFEVTEAFFGQGTRLTVV.

This clonotype turned up a few times. It may be a read error: a sequence one base away is much more abundant. The chain links TRBV4-2 to TRBJ2-7; TRBD1 or TRBD2 may be the D gene (6 bases each). The CDR3 totals 16 residues. Germline lookup yields CDR1 LGHNA and CDR2 YNFKEQ. As DNA, the CDR3 is TGTGCCAGCGGACAAGGGGCGGGACTGAGGGGGAACGAGCAGTGCTTC. Protein sequence: CASGQGAGLRGNEQCF.

The rearrangement joins TRBV30 to TRBJ1-1; no definite D call. Germline V gives CDR1 GTSNPN, CDR2 SVGIG (reference sequence). V dropped 7 bases and J dropped 2 bases, with 14 bases sitting between them. The CDR3 is 13 residues long. The CDR3 here is CASQNTVNTEAFF. CDR3 nucleotides: TGTGCCTCCCAAAATACAGTCAACACTGAAGCTTTCTTT.

The chain couples TRBV28 to TRBJ2-5; TRBD1 matches 9 bases. Germline trimming cut 3 bases from V and 5 bases from J; bases unmatched to any gene: 7. Per germline, CDR1 MDHEN and CDR2 SYDVKM. The CDR3 consists of 15 residues. CDR3 DNA: TGTGCCAGCAGTTTTGGGGACAGGGAAGGGGAGACCCAGTACTTC. The encoded protein is CASSFGDREGETQYF.

This clonotype was observed at least ten times. The chain is built from TRBV11-1 and TRBJ2-2; D is unresolved. Germline V gives CDR1 SGHAT, CDR2 FQDESV (reference sequence). V lost 3 bases and J 4 bases, leaving 9 bases between the germline ends. CDR3 length: 14 residues. CDR3 sequence reads: CASSLDEVTGELFF. The CDR3 coding sequence is TGTGCCAGCAGCTTGGACGAGGTCACCGGGGAGCTGTTTTTT.

This clonotype showed up just a few times. The chain recombines TRBV28 with TRBJ1-6; D might be TRBD1 (6 bases). Germline loops: CDR1 MDHEN, CDR2 SYDVKM. The V and J ends lost 5 bases and 7 bases respectively, with 18 bases between them. CDR3 length: 16 amino acids. CDR3 protein: CASSVPQGQRNSPLHF. CDR3 bases: TGTGCCAGCAGTGTACCACAGGGCCAGAGGAATTCACCCCTCCACTTT.

This clonotype was seen repeatedly, ten times or more. The J gene is TRBJ2-7, the V gene TRBV5-1, with D maybe TRBD2 (5 bases). V lost 4 bases to trimming and J lost 3 bases, with 11 bases between them. The CDR3 runs 13 residues. Germline-derived CDR1 and CDR2 are SGHRS and YFSETQ. This CDR3 reads CASSVRTDYEQYF. DNA for the CDR3: TGCGCCAGCAGCGTCAGGACTGACTACGAGCAGTACTTC.

Regarding this clonotype: A much larger clone lies a single base off, so this may be a read error. This chain links TRBV12-3 or TRBV12-4 with TRBJ2-5; D is possibly TRBD2 (5 bases). The CDR3 has 15 amino acids. CDR3 coding DNA: TGTGCCAGCAGTCCGGGAACAGCGATCCAAGAGACCCAGTGCTTC. Translating it yields CASSPGTAIQETQCF.

The table lists this clonotype with many counts. The V and J genes are TRBV11-2 and TRBJ2-2, with D unclear. The V end lost 4 bases, the J end lost 4 bases, and 7 bases lay between the germline ends. Germline V gives CDR1 SGHAT, CDR2 FQNNGV. This CDR3 comprises 13 residues. The DNA for the CDR3 is TGTGCCAGCAGCTCTCCTACCACCGGGGAGCTGTTTTTT. Its translation: CASSSPTTGELFF.

This clonotype came up many times. The chain employs TRBV6-5 and TRBJ1-2; D is undetermined. CDR3 length: 14 amino acids. Deletions cut 4 bases from V and 4 bases from J, with 13 bases between. Germline V gives CDR1 MNHEY, CDR2 SVGAGI. The CDR3, as DNA: TGTGCCAGCAGTTCGACTGTCGGTACCTATGGCTACACCTTC. It encodes CASSSTVGTYGYTF.

Many counts were recorded for this clonotype. The J gene is TRBJ1-1, the V gene TRBV4-1, with no clear D. Germline lookup yields CDR1 MGHRA and CDR2 YSYEKL. Between the trimmed V and J ends, which lost 1 base and 7 bases, there was a span of 10 bases. There are 13 residues in the CDR3. CDR3 DNA sequence: TGCGCCAGCAGCCAAGGATGGAGGGATGAAGCTTTCTTT. Its translation: CASSQGWRDEAFF.